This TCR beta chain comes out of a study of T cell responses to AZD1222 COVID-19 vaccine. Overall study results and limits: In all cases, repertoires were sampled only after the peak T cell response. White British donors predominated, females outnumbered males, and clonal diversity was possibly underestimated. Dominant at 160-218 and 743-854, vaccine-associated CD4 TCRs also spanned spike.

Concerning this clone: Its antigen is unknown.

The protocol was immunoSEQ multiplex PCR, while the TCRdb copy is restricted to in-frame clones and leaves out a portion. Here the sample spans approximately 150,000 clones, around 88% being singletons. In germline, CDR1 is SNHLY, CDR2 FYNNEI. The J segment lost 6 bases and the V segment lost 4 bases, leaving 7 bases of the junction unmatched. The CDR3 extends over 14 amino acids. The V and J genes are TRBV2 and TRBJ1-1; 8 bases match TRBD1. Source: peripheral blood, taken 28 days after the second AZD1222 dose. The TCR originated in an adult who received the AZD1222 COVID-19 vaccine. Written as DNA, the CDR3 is TGTGCCAGCAGTGTCTTGTCACAGGGGGCTGAAGCTTTCTTT. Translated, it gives CASSVLSQGAEAFF.